This TCR beta chain was retrieved from a study of sequential checkpoint blockade in melanoma. Across the whole study: Each arm's sequence ended with maintenance nivolumab.

The CDR3 is 13 residues long. The germline V gene has CDR1 LNHDA and CDR2 SQIVND (reference sequence). The J segment lost 8 bases and the V segment lost 9 bases, leaving 10 bases of the junction unmatched. TCRdb's table, derived via immunoSEQ multiplex PCR, lists solely in-frame clones and lacks some. Among 15,000 to 20,000 clones listed, roughly 70% were seen once. The treatment is: randomized to nivolumab then ipilimumab (arm A) or the reverse (arm B). PBMC sorting kept live CD3+CD8+ cells without CD19 or CD56. The input for sequencing was CD8+ T cells sorted from blood (inferred from file names), taken from a patient given nivolumab and ipilimumab in sequence. This sequence joins TRBV19 and TRBJ1-2; 9 bases line up with TRBD1. This clonotype was obtained from a human donor with melanoma. DNA for the CDR3: TGTGCCAGCAATCCCGGGACAGGGTTGGGCTACACCTTC. This codes for CASNPGTGLGYTF.